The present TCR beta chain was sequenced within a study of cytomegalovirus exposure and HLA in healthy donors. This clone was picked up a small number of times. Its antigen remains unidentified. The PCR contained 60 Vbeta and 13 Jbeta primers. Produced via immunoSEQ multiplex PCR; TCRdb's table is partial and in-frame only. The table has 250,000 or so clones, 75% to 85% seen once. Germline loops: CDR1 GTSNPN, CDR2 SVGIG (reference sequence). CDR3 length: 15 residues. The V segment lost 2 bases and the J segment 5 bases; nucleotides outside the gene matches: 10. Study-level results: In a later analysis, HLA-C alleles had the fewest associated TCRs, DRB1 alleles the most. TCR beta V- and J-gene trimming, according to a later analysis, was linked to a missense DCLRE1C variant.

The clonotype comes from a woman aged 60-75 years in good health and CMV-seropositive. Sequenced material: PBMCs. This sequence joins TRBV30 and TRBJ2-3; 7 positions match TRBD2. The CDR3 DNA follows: TGTGCCTGGAGTCCTAGCGGAGGCCGGAGAGATACGCAGTATTTT. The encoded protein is CAWSPSGGRRDTQYF.